The source of this TCR beta chain is a study of blood T cell repertoires in COVID-19. The V gene's germline CDR1 is LGHDT and CDR2 YNNKEL (reference sequence). Trimming took 0 bases from V and 1 from J; bases not matched to a gene: 8. The CDR3 runs to 17 residues. In the authors' methods: Using reference gene primer amplification, nucleated cell counts were estimated. Sequencing was performed with immunoSEQ multiplex PCR; in TCRdb, only in-frame clones are kept and a portion is missing. The DNA was the basis for D and trimming; V, J and clone size are from that table. The sample contains 120,000 to 150,000 clones, roughly 88% of which appear only once.

What was sequenced was peripheral blood. The chain is built from TRBV3-1 (or the pseudogene TRBV3-2) and TRBJ1-1; 7 bases line up with TRBD1. The sequence derives from a woman aged 55-69 years with acute or convalescent COVID-19. CDR3 in amino acids: CASSQDRHRGRNTEAFF. The CDR3, as DNA: TGTGCCAGCAGCCAAGATCGACACAGGGGCAGGAACACTGAAGCTTTCTTT.